This T cell receptor (beta chain) was identified in a study of breast tumors, draining lymph nodes, adjacent tissues. Study-wide results and caveats: Most tumor T cells seemingly derive from lymph node, then expand in tumor. Tumor T cell lymph node origin was a supported hypothesis, not proven. Tumor repertoires ranked between lymph nodes and nontumor tissue in diversity, with V and J gene preferences.

Germline values: CDR1 KGHDR, CDR2 SFDVKD. The CDR3 has 17 amino acids. V was clipped by 3 bases and J by 6 bases, with 21 bases between them. In this sample, this clonotype turned up many times. Its specificity is unknown. One entry per CDR3 protein, called by TCRdb with MiXCR from the multiplex PCR reads. In the table there are tens of thousands of distinct CDR3 sequences, 36% of which are singletons. This TCR came from a female donor with breast cancer. Some clones in this sample may be carry-over from other donors' samples. V is TRBV24-1 and J is TRBJ2-3, with D uncertain. The sequencing sample was made of breast tumor tissue. This CDR3 reads CATSDPSPGDGTDTQYF. The CDR3 coding sequence is TGTGCCACCAGTGATCCATCCCCAGGTGACGGTACGGATACGCAGTATTTT.